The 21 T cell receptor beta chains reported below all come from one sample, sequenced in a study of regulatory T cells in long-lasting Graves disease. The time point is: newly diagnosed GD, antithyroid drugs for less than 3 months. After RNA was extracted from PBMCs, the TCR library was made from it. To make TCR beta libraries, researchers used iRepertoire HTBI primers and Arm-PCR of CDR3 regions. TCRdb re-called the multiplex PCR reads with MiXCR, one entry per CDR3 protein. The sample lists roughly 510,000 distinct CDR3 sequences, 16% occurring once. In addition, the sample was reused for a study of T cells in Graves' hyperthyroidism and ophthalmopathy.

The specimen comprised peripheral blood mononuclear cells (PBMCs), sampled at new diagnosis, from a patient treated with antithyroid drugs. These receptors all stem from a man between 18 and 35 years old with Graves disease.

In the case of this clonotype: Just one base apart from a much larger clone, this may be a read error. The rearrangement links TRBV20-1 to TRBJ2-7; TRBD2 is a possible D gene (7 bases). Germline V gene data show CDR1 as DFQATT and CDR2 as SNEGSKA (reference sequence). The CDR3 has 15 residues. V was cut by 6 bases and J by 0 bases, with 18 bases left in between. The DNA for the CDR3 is TGCAGTGCCCAAGAGGGGGGGGCGGGCTCCTACGAGCAGTACTTC. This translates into CSAQEGGAGSYEQYF.

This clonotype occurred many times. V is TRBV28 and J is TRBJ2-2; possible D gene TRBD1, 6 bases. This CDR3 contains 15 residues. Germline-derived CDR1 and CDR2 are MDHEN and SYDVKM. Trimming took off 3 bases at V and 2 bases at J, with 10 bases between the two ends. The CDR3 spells CASSFRDTNTGELFF. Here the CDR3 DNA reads TGTGCCAGCAGTTTCCGGGACACCAACACCGGGGAGCTGTTTTTT.

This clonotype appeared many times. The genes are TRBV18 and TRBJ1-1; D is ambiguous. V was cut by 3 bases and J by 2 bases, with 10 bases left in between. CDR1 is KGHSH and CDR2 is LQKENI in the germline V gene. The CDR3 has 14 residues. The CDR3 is CASSPINGNTEAFF. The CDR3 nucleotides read TGTGCCAGCTCACCGATTAACGGAAACACTGAAGCTTTCTTT.

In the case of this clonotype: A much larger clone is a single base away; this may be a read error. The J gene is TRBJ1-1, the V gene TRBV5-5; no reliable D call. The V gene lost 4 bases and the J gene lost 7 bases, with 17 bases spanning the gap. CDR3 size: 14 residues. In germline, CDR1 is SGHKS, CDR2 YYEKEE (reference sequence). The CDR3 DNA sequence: TGTGCCAGCAGCCCCATGACGAGGGCGGATGAAGCTTTCTTT. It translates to CASSPMTRADEAFF.

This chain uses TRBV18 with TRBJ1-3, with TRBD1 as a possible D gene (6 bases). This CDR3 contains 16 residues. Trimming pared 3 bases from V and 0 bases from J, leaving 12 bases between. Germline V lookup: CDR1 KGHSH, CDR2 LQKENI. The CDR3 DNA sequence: TGTGCCAGCTCACCCTGGACAGACTCCTCTGGAAACACCATATATTTT. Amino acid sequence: CASSPWTDSSGNTIYF. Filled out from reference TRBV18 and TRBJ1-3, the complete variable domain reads NAGVMQNPRHLVRRRGQEARLRCSPMKGHSHVYWYRQLPEEGLKFMVYLQKENIIDESGMPKERFSAEFPKEGPSILRIQQVVRGDSAAYFCASSPWTDSSGNTIYFGEGSWLTVV.

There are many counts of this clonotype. The CDR3 DNA reads as TGTGCCAGCAGTGACGGATGGCGGAGCCACTCTGGAAACACCATATATTTT. Encoded protein: CASSDGWRSHSGNTIYF. The rearrangement links TRBV2 to TRBJ1-3, with D unresolved. Trimming removed 3 bases from V and 0 bases from J, with 15 bases in between. Germline assignment: CDR1 SNHLY and CDR2 FYNNEI. The CDR3 runs 17 residues.

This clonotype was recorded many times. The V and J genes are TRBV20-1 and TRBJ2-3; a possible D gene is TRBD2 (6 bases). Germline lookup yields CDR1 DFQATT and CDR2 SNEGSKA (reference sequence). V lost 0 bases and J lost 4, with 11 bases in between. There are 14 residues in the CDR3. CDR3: CSARDTGVSDTQYF. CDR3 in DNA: TGCAGTGCTAGAGATACGGGGGTCTCAGATACGCAGTATTTT.

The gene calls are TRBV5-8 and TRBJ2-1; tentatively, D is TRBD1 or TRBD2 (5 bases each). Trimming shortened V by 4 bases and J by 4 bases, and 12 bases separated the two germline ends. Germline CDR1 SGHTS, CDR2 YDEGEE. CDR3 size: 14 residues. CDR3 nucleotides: TGTGCCAGCAGCGAGGGACCGACTTACAATGAGCAGTTCTTC. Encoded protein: CASSEGPTYNEQFF.

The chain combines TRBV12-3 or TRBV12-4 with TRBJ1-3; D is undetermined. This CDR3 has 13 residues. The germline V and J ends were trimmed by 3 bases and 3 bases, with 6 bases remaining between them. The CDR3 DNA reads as TGTGCCAGCAGTTTCAACCTTGGAAACACCATATATTTT. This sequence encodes CASSFNLGNTIYF.

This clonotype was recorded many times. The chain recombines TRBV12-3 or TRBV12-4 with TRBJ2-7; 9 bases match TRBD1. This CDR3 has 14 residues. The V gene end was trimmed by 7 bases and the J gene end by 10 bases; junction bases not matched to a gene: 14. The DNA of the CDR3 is TGTGCCAGCACCCGCCGGGACAGGGCCCCGCCCCAGTACTTC. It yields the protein CASTRRDRAPPQYF.

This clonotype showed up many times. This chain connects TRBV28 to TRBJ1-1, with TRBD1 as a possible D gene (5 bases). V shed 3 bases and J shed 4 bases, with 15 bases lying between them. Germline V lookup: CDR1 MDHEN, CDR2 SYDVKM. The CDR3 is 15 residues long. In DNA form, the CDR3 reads TGTGCCAGCAGTTTTTTGGGGGAGGAAGGCACTGAAGCTTTCTTT. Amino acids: CASSFLGEEGTEAFF. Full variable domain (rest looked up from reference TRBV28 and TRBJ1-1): DVKVTQSSRYLVKRTGEKVFLECVQDMDHENMFWYRQDPGLGLRLIYFSYDVKMKEKGDIPEGYSVSREKKERFSLILESASTNQTSMYLCASSFLGEEGTEAFFGQGTRLTVV.

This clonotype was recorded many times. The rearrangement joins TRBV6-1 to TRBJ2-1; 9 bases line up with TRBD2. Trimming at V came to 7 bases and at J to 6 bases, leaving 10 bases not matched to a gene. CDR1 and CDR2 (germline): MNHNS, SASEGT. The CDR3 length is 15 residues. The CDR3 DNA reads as TGTGCCAGCACCCGGGGAGCGGGAGGCTTCAATGAGCAGTTCTTC. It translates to CASTRGAGGFNEQFF.

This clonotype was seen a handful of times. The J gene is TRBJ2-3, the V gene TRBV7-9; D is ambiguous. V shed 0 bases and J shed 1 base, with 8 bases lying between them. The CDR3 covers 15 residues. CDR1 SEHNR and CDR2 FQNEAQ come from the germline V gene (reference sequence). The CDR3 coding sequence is TGTGCCAGCAGCTTAGCAGCGTCTGGCACAGATACGCAGTATTTT. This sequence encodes CASSLAASGTDTQYF.

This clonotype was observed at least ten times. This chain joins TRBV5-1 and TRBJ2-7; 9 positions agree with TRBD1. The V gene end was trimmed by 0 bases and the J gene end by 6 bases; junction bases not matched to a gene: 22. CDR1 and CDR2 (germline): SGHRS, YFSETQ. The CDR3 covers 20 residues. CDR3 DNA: TGCGCCAGCAGCTTGGGCCGGACAGGGGTAAGCAGGCCCCTAAAGGGCGAGCAGTACTTC. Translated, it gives CASSLGRTGVSRPLKGEQYF.

CDR3 sequence (DNA): TGCAGCGCCGGGACAGGGGCTGGAAACACCATATATTTT. It encodes CSAGTGAGNTIYF. V and J are TRBV29-1 and TRBJ1-3; 10 bases fit TRBD1. This CDR3 is built from 13 residues. Trimming at V came to 7 bases and at J to 2 bases, leaving 2 bases not matched to a gene. Germline values: CDR1 SQVTM, CDR2 ANQGSEA.

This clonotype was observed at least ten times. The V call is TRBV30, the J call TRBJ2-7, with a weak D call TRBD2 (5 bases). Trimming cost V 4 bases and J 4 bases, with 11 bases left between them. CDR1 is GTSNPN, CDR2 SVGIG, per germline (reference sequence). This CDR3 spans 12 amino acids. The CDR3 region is CAWTSSHYEQYF. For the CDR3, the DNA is TGTGCCTGGACTAGCTCGCATTACGAGCAGTACTTC.

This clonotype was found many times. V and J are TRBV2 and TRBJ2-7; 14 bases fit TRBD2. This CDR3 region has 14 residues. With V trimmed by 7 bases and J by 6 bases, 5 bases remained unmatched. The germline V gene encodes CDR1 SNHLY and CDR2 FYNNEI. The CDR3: CASTGTSGSFEQYF. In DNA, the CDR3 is TGTGCCAGCACGGGGACTAGCGGGAGTTTCGAGCAGTACTTC.

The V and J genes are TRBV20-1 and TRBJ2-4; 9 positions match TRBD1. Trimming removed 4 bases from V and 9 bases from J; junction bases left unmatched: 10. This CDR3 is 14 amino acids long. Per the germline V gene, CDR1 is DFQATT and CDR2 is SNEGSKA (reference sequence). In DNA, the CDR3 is TGCAGTGCTACCCCGGGACAGGGATGGGGCATTCAGTACTTC. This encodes CSATPGQGWGIQYF.

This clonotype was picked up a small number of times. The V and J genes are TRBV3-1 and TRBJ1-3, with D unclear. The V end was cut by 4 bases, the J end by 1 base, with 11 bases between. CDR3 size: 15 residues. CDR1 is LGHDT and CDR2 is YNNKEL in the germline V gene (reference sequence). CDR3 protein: CASSPLRDSGNTIYF. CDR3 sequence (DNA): TGTGCCAGCAGCCCCCTCCGGGATTCTGGAAACACCATATATTTT.

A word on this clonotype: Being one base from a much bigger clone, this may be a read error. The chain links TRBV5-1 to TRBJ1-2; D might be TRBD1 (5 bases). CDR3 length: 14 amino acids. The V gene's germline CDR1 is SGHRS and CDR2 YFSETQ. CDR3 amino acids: CASGLPWQGDGYTF. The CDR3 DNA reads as TGCGCCAGCGGCTTGCCCTGGCAGGGAGATGGCTACACCTTC. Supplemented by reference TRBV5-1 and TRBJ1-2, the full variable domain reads KAGVTQTPRYLIKTRGQQVTLSCSPISGHRSVSWYQQTPGQGLQFLFEYFSETQRNKGNFPGRFSGRQFSNSRSEMNVSTLELGDSALYLCASGLPWQGDGYTFGSGTRLTVV.

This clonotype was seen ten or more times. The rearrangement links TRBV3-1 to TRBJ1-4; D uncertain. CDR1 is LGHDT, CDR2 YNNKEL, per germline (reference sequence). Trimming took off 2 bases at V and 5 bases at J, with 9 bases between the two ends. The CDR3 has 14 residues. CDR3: CASSQRYQNEKLFF. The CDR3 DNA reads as TGTGCCAGCAGCCAACGGTACCAGAATGAAAAACTGTTTTTT.